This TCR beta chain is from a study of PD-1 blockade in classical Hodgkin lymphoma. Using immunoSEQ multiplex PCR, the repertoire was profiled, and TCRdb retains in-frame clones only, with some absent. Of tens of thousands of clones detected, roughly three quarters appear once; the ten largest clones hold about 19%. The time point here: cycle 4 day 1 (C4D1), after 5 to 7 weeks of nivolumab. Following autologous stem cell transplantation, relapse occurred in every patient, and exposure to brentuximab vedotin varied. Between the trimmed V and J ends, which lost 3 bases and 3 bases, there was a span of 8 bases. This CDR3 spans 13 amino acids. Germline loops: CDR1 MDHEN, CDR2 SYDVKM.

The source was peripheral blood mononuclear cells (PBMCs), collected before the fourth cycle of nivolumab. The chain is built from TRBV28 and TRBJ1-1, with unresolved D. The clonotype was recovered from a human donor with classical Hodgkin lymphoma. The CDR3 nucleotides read TGTGCCAGCAGTTTTAGTTGGCACACTGAAGCTTTCTTT. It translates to CASSFSWHTEAFF.